Below are 25 T cell receptor beta chains sequenced from a single sample in a study of blood T cell repertoires in COVID-19. Profiled with immunoSEQ multiplex PCR; TCRdb holds only in-frame clones, not every one. Of about 170,000 clones listed, around nine tenths are singletons. The specimen was peripheral blood. The source is a man aged 18 to 29 with active or convalescent COVID-19.

This sequence joins TRBV13 and TRBJ1-3; D ambiguous. Per germline, CDR1 PRHDT and CDR2 FYEKMQ (reference sequence). Trimming took 3 bases from V and 1 from J, leaving 4 bases between them. This CDR3 has 13 residues. CDR3 sequence reads: CASSFGSGNTIYF. CDR3 DNA sequence: TGTGCCAGCAGCTTCGGGTCTGGAAACACCATATATTTT.

The genes are TRBV6-1 and TRBJ1-6; D not resolved. With 3 bases removed from V and 0 bases from J, the gap between germline ends came to 12 bases. CDR1 is MNHNS and CDR2 is SASEGT in the germline V gene. This CDR3 contains 17 residues. The CDR3 loop is CASSDRGPSSYNSPLHF. CDR3 nucleotides: TGTGCCAGCAGTGACAGAGGGCCCAGCTCCTATAATTCACCCCTCCACTTT.

This chain joins TRBV7-2 and TRBJ1-3, with TRBD1 matching over 8 bases. With V trimmed by 3 bases and J by 3 bases, 7 bases remained unmatched. CDR1 is SGHTA and CDR2 is FQGNSA in the germline V gene. The CDR3 is made up of 16 amino acids. The CDR3 sequence is CASSLYSGGIGNTIYF. The CDR3, as DNA: TGTGCCAGCAGCTTGTATTCAGGGGGCATTGGAAACACCATATATTTT.

The chain joins TRBV6-5 to TRBJ1-2; D is undetermined. Per the germline V gene, CDR1 is MNHEY and CDR2 is SVGAGI. The V end lost 4 bases, the J end lost 6 bases, and 12 bases lay between the germline ends. This CDR3 contains 13 residues. DNA of the CDR3: TGTGCCAGCAGTTCCGATTGGAGGGATGGCTACACCTTC. It encodes CASSSDWRDGYTF.

The chain couples TRBV7-2 to TRBJ2-3; TRBD2 matches 9 bases. The ends lost 1 base at V and 0 bases at J; junction bases unmatched: 2. The V gene's germline CDR1 is SGHTA and CDR2 FQGNSA. There are 16 residues in the CDR3. CDR3 protein: CASSLGSGGSTDTQYF. The CDR3 DNA reads as TGTGCCAGCAGCTTAGGTAGCGGGGGAAGCACAGATACGCAGTATTTT.

The V gene is TRBV19, the J gene TRBJ2-7; the match to TRBD1 covers 7 bases. The CDR3 length is 15 residues. Germline CDR1 and CDR2: LNHDA and SQIVND (reference sequence). The trim removed 5 bases at V and 1 base at J, leaving 8 bases unmatched. CDR3 DNA: TGTGCCAGTAGTTGGGACAGCCAGCTTTCCTACGAGCAGTACTTC. Translating it yields CASSWDSQLSYEQYF.

The chain uses TRBV28 and TRBJ1-2; the match to TRBD1 covers 9 bases. V was clipped by 6 bases and J by 8 bases; unmatched bases: 10. Germline V lookup: CDR1 MDHEN, CDR2 SYDVKM. CDR3 length equals 14 residues. The DNA of the CDR3 is TGTGCCAGCAGCAGAAGGTGGGACAGGGTGGGCTACACCTTC. Residues: CASSRRWDRVGYTF.

The chain recombines TRBV6-5 with TRBJ2-2, with 7 bases lining up with TRBD1. After removal of 6 bases from V and 4 bases from J, the junction contained 5 bases not matched to a gene. This CDR3 has 14 residues. Looked up from germline, CDR1 is MNHEY and CDR2 is SVGAGI. The CDR3 DNA reads TGTGCCAGCAGCAGGACAGGCGCCACCGGGGAGCTGTTTTTT. Its protein is CASSRTGATGELFF.

This clone was recorded a few times. The V and J genes are TRBV30 and TRBJ1-5; 9 bases map to TRBD1. This CDR3 is 14 amino acids long. Germline V lookup: CDR1 GTSNPN, CDR2 SVGIG (reference sequence). J lost 5 bases, V lost 5 bases, and 7 bases had no gene match. This chain's CDR3 is CAWQSGTGYQPQHF. CDR3 coding DNA: TGTGCCTGGCAGTCCGGGACAGGGTATCAGCCCCAGCATTTT.

This chain joins TRBV28 and TRBJ1-5, with D perhaps TRBD1 (6 bases). Germline lookup yields CDR1 MDHEN and CDR2 SYDVKM. This CDR3 region has 14 residues. Trimming cost V 10 bases and J 2 bases, with 15 bases left between them. CDR3 amino acids: CATEGGRGNQPQHF. The CDR3 DNA reads as TGTGCCACGGAGGGGGGGAGGGGCAATCAGCCCCAGCATTTT.

V is TRBV24-1 and J is TRBJ2-3; TRBD1 agrees at 7 bases. V was clipped by 3 bases and J by 3 bases; unmatched bases: 14. Germline assignment: CDR1 KGHDR and CDR2 SFDVKD. CDR3 length equals 18 residues. CDR3 protein: CATSDLKEPGQRTDTQYF. The CDR3 region has the DNA TGTGCCACCAGTGATCTCAAGGAACCGGGACAGCGGACAGATACGCAGTATTTT.

This chain uses TRBV10-1 with TRBJ2-6, with D possibly matching TRBD1 (6 bases). CDR1 is WNHNN and CDR2 is SYGVQD in the germline V gene (reference sequence). This CDR3 region has 15 residues. V lost 8 bases and J 2 bases, leaving 13 bases between the germline ends. The DNA for the CDR3 is TGCGCCAGCGGCCCAGGGGAACCTGGGGCCAACGTCCTGACTTTC. This encodes CASGPGEPGANVLTF.

V gene TRBV4-3 combines with J gene TRBJ1-2, with TRBD1 identical over 10 bases. The CDR3 runs 15 residues. The trim removed 3 bases at V and 0 bases at J, leaving 1 base unmatched. Germline-derived CDR1 and CDR2 are LGHNA and YSLEER. CDR3 bases: TGCGCCAGCAGCCAGGACAGGGGGACTAACTATGGCTACACCTTC. This codes for CASSQDRGTNYGYTF.

V gene TRBV9 combines with J gene TRBJ2-5; tentatively, D is TRBD1 (5 bases). V lost 0 bases, J lost 6 bases, and 15 bases lay in between. CDR3 length: 15 amino acids. The germline V gene has CDR1 SGDLS and CDR2 YYNGEE. CDR3 DNA: TGTGCCAGCAGCGTAGCCTGGGGCGGCGCTCAGACCCAGTACTTC. Residues: CASSVAWGGAQTQYF.

The CDR3 nucleotides read TGTGCTAGTGGTTTGCTCGGCACAGGGCCCTACACTGAAGCTTTCTTT. Its protein is CASGLLGTGPYTEAFF. This chain connects TRBV12-5 to TRBJ1-1, with D possibly TRBD1 on 6 matching bases. Germline CDR1 LGHNT, CDR2 FRNRAP. This CDR3 is 16 amino acids long. The V and J ends lost 2 bases and 3 bases respectively, with 16 bases between them.

The rearrangement links TRBV6-5 to TRBJ1-1; D uncertain. Per the germline V gene, CDR1 is MNHEY and CDR2 is SVGAGI. Trimming shortened V by 8 bases and J by 8 bases, and 9 bases separated the two germline ends. This CDR3 spans 10 amino acids. The CDR3 is CASVGAEAFF. The DNA for the CDR3 is TGTGCCAGCGTTGGTGCGGAAGCTTTCTTT.

V is TRBV20-1 and J is TRBJ1-5, with D maybe TRBD1 (6 bases). This CDR3 is built from 18 residues. V was trimmed by 3 bases and J by 3 bases, leaving 24 bases between them. Germline CDR1 and CDR2: DFQATT and SNEGSKA (reference sequence). The CDR3 loop reads CSASPSRYGQSFNQPQHF. The CDR3 DNA reads TGCAGTGCTAGTCCAAGTAGGTACGGACAGAGTTTCAATCAGCCCCAGCATTTT.

The chain combines TRBV6-5 with TRBJ1-2, with 10 positions matching TRBD1. CDR3 length: 13 amino acids. With V trimmed by 6 bases and J by 4 bases, 2 bases remained unmatched. Looked up from germline, CDR1 is MNHEY and CDR2 is SVGAGI. The CDR3 protein is CASRTGGIYGYTF. The CDR3 DNA reads as TGTGCCAGCAGGACAGGGGGCATCTATGGCTACACCTTC.

The chain combines TRBV19 with TRBJ2-3, with a tentative D call TRBD2 (6 bases). This CDR3 has 18 amino acids. CDR1 and CDR2 from the germline V gene are LNHDA and SQIVND (reference sequence). V was pared by 1 base and J by 2 bases, with 19 bases between. CDR3 residues: CASSIVREFMNPTDTQYF. The CDR3 DNA reads as TGTGCCAGTAGTATAGTCCGGGAGTTTATGAACCCCACAGATACGCAGTATTTT.

The chain links TRBV19 to TRBJ1-1; weak D call: TRBD1 (6 bases). V was cut by 5 bases and J by 0 bases, with 10 bases left in between. This CDR3 has 14 residues. Germline CDR1 and CDR2: LNHDA and SQIVND (reference sequence). The CDR3 DNA is TGTGCCAGTAGTCCCCAGGGGTTGAACACTGAAGCTTTCTTT. Amino acids: CASSPQGLNTEAFF.

The chain couples TRBV5-1 to TRBJ2-3, with 13 bases matching TRBD2. This CDR3 is 16 amino acids long. The V segment lost 4 bases and the J segment 3 bases; nucleotides outside the gene matches: 5. CDR1 and CDR2 from the germline V gene are SGHRS and YFSETQ. CDR3: CASSVGTSGETDTQYF. CDR3 DNA: TGCGCCAGCAGCGTCGGGACTAGCGGGGAGACAGATACGCAGTATTTT. The whole variable domain, remainder taken from reference TRBV5-1 and TRBJ2-3, is KAGVTQTPRYLIKTRGQQVTLSCSPISGHRSVSWYQQTPGQGLQFLFEYFSETQRNKGNFPGRFSGRQFSNSRSEMNVSTLELGDSALYLCASSVGTSGETDTQYFGPGTRLTVL.

The rearrangement links TRBV19 to TRBJ2-3; D is ambiguous. The V end was cut by 7 bases, the J end by 3 bases, with 5 bases between. The V gene's germline CDR1 is LNHDA and CDR2 SQIVND (reference sequence). The CDR3 extends over 11 amino acids. CDR3 sequence: CASTHTDTQYF. Here the CDR3 DNA reads TGTGCCAGTACCCATACAGATACGCAGTATTTT.

The rearrangement joins TRBV19 to TRBJ2-1; D remains ambiguous. The CDR3 totals 13 residues. Trimming removed 3 bases from V and 10 bases from J, with 13 bases in between. Germline CDR1 and CDR2: LNHDA and SQIVND (reference sequence). The CDR3 reads CASSISSGGEQFF. The CDR3 nucleotides are TGTGCCAGTAGTATCAGTTCCGGCGGCGAGCAGTTCTTC.

This sequence joins TRBV6-5 and TRBJ1-1; 7 bases are shared with TRBD1. J gave up 7 bases and V 7 bases, and 12 bases lay outside the gene matches. Germline CDR1 is MNHEY and CDR2 is SVGAGI. This CDR3 contains 14 residues. The CDR3 here is CASTPAEGANEAFF. The CDR3 DNA follows: TGTGCCAGCACCCCAGCCGAGGGGGCGAATGAAGCTTTCTTT.

The CDR3 loop reads CASSLWAGPGNTEAFF. CDR3 coding DNA: TGTGCCAGCAGCTTATGGGCCGGCCCAGGGAACACTGAAGCTTTCTTT. This rearrangement joins TRBV7-2 to TRBJ1-1; unclear D gene. V lost 2 bases, J lost 1 base, and 14 bases lay in between. Germline assignment: CDR1 SGHTA and CDR2 FQGNSA. The CDR3 contains 16 residues.